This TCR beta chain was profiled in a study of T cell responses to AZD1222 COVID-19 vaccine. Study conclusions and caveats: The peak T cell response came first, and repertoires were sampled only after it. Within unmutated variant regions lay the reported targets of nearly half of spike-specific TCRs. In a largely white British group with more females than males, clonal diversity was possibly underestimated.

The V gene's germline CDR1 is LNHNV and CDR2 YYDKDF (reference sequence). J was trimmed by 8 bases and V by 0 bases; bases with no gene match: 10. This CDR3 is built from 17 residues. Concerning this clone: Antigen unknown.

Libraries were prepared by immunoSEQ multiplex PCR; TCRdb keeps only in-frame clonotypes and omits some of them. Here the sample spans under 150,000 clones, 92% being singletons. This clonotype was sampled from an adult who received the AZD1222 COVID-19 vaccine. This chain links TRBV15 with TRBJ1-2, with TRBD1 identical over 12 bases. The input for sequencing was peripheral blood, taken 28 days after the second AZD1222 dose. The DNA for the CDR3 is TGTGCCACCAGCAGAGAGGGACAGGGGGCGCGGAGTGGGGGCTACACCTTC. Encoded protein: CATSREGQGARSGGYTF.